This paragraph covers one T cell receptor (beta chain) sequence. As yet, its antigen is unknown. The data are from a study of shared clonotypes between healthy human individuals. General study findings and limits: Naive subsets typically showed greater estimated richness than memory subsets.

Several immunoSEQ plates received, in even portions, the genomic DNA of each subset. Clones were read by immunoSEQ multiplex PCR, and TCRdb kept only the in-frame ones, dropping some. This table holds 1,400,000 or so clones, 98% to 99% found once. The CDR3 length is 16 residues. Trimming took off 1 base at V and 2 bases at J, with 13 bases between the two ends. The V gene's germline CDR1 is KGHSH and CDR2 LQKENI. The sample consisted of naive CD4+ T cells sorted from blood. Regarding subset: CD45RA+ positively selected. This TCR was recovered from a young man in good health. The chain joins TRBV18 to TRBJ2-3, with D perhaps matching TRBD2 (5 bases). Here the CDR3 reads CASSPLVSVSTDTQYF. CDR3 bases: TGTGCCAGCTCACCACTCGTTAGCGTCTCCACAGATACGCAGTATTTT.